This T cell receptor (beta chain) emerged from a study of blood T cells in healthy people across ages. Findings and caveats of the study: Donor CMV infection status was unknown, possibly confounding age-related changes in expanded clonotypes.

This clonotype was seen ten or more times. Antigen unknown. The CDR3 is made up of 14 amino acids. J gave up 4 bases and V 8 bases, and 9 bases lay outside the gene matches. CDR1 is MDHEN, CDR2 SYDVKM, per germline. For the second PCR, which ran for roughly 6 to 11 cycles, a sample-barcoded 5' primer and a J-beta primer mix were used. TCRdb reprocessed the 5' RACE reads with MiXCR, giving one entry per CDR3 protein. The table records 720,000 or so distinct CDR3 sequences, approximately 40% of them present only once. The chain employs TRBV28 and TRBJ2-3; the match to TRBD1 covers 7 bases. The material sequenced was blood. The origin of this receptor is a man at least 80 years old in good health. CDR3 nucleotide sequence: TGTGCCAGCGCAAGAGAGGGGGCGGCAGATACGCAGTATTTT. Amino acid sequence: CASAREGAADTQYF.